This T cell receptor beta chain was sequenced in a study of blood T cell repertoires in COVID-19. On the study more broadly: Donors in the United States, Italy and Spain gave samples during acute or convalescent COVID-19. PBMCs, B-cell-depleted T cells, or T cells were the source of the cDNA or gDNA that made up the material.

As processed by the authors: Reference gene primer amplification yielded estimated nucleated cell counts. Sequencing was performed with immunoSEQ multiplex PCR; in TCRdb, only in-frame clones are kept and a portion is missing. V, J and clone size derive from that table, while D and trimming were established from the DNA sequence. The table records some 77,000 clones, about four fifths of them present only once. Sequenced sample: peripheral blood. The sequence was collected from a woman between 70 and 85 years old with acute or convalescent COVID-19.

The CDR3 loop is CSASWDRGPYEQYF. Written as DNA, the CDR3 is TGCAGTGCTAGTTGGGACAGGGGACCCTACGAGCAGTACTTC. The rearrangement joins TRBV20-1 to TRBJ2-7; 10 bases align to TRBD1. J gave up 2 bases and V 3 bases, and 4 bases lay outside the gene matches. CDR3 length: 14 residues. Germline values: CDR1 DFQATT, CDR2 SNEGSKA (reference sequence).